Listed below are T cell receptor beta chains from one sample, sequenced in a study of siplizumab effects on memory and regulatory T cells. Clones were sequenced by immunoSEQ multiplex PCR, and TCRdb holds only the in-frame ones, with some missing. The sample carries under 100,000 clones, about 87% recorded once. The sample taken for sequencing was Tregs sorted from blood. These TCRs come from a human donor in good health. Both conserved end residues are part of each CDR3. A D gene is named only where the DNA matches it firmly. Only some rows state a clone size, as once, few, many or a class for expanded clones.

>TRBJ1-2|NA|NA|TRBV5-6
CASSFNRILRGYTF
TGTGCCAGCAGCTTTAACAGGATTCTAAGGGGCTACACCTTC
>TRBJ1-5|NA|NA|TRBV7-6
CASSRAGVGQPQHF
TGTGCCAGCAGCCGAGCAGGGGTTGGACAGCCCCAGCATTTT
>TRBJ1-1|NA|once|TRBV6-1
CASSEFSRTGAEAFF
TGTGCCAGCAGTGAATTCAGTCGGACGGGCGCTGAAGCTTTCTTT
>TRBJ1-2|NA|NA|TRBV6-6
CASSSGRPNGYTF
TGTGCCAGCAGCTCGGGACGGCCAAATGGCTACACCTTC
>TRBJ1-2|NA|NA|TRBV28
CASSGTTYGYTF
TGTGCCAGCAGCGGGACCACCTATGGCTACACCTTC
>TRBJ1-4|NA|once|TRBV28
CASSLPGKNEKLFF
TGTGCCAGCAGTTTGCCGGGGAAAAATGAAAAACTGTTTTTT
>TRBJ1-2|NA|NA|TRBV4-2
CASSQDSGTANYGYTF
TGTGCCAGCAGCCAAGATTCCGGGACGGCCAACTATGGCTACACCTTC
>TRBJ2-3|NA|few|TRBV18
CASSPAYGRRADTQYF
TGTGCCAGCTCACCAGCCTACGGGCGAAGGGCAGATACGCAGTATTTT
>TRBJ1-6|NA|NA|TRBV2
CASRREGPLHF
TGTGCCAGCAGACGGGAGGGACCCCTCCACTTT
>TRBJ2-3|TRBD1|few|TRBV5-1
CASSLTGGPDTQYF
TGCGCCAGCAGCTTGACAGGGGGTCCAGATACGCAGTATTTT
>TRBJ2-3|NA|NA|TRBV4-3
CASSQDTNTDTQYF
TGCGCCAGCAGCCAAGATACGAACACAGATACGCAGTATTTT
>TRBJ1-6|TRBD1|once|TRBV25-1
CASSEYRTGMYNSPLHF
TGTGCCAGCAGTGAATATCGGACAGGGATGTATAATTCACCCCTCCACTTT
>TRBJ2-2|NA|NA|TRBV7-3
CASSLTGPFSGELFF
TGTGCCAGCAGCTTAACAGGACCATTCTCCGGGGAGCTGTTTTTT
>TRBJ1-6|NA|NA|TRBV7-3
CASSQGASNSPLHF
TGTGCCAGCAGTCAAGGGGCGTCTAATTCACCCCTCCACTTT
>TRBJ1-2|NA|few|TRBV5-6
CASSSASFYGYTF
TGTGCCAGCAGCTCGGCCAGCTTCTATGGCTACACCTTC
>TRBJ2-1|NA|NA|TRBV4-1
CASSKQGTALNNEQFF
TGCGCCAGCAGCAAACAGGGTACCGCCCTTAACAATGAGCAGTTCTTC
>TRBJ2-1|NA|NA|TRBV19
CASSTGSGYNEQFF
TGTGCCAGTAGTACCGGTTCAGGGTACAATGAGCAGTTCTTC